One sample yielded the 26 T cell receptor beta chains listed below, sequenced in a study of T-cell memory formation after mild COVID-19. TCRdb called the 5' RACE reads again in MiXCR, with one record for every CDR3 protein. The table includes tens of thousands of distinct CDR3 sequences, approximately 16% detected once. Sequenced material: PBMCs or a T cell subset sorted from them (not recorded which). The receptors were sampled from an adult woman who had mild COVID-19 (a few samples of this study predate the infection). Cell type and time point are not known.

The chain has TRBV29-1 and TRBJ1-4; TRBD1 matches 9 bases. The CDR3 length is 13 residues. V gave up 6 bases and J gave up 4 bases; unmatched junction bases: 3. The V gene's germline CDR1 is SQVTM and CDR2 ANQGSEA. This CDR3 is CSVRTGVNEKLFF. As DNA, the CDR3 is TGCAGCGTACGGACAGGGGTTAATGAAAAACTGTTTTTT.

This clonotype was seen once. V is TRBV2 and J is TRBJ2-7, with D perhaps assigned TRBD1 or TRBD2 (5 bases each). With 5 bases removed from V and 6 bases from J, the gap between germline ends came to 23 bases. The CDR3 sequence is 16 residues long. Germline values: CDR1 SNHLY, CDR2 FYNNEI. CDR3 nucleotide sequence: TGTGCCAGCAGTCGGGACGGCCCGGGTTCGGGGCGCGAGCAGTACTTC. This gives the protein CASSRDGPGSGREQYF.

The chain recombines TRBV6-2 or TRBV6-3 with TRBJ2-1; D remains unclear. V lost 5 bases and J lost 8, with 10 bases in between. The CDR3 runs 12 residues. Germline loops: CDR1 MNHEY, CDR2 SVGEGT. The DNA of the CDR3 is TGTGCCAGCAGTGACCTCCGCTATGAGCAGTTCTTC. Protein product: CASSDLRYEQFF.

This clonotype turned up a few times. The chain combines TRBV7-6 with TRBJ2-3; D might be TRBD2 (5 bases). The germline V and J ends were trimmed by 2 bases and 0 bases, with 9 bases remaining between them. This CDR3 has 15 amino acids. Germline CDR1 SGHVS, CDR2 FNYEAQ. For the CDR3, the DNA is TGTGCCAGCAGCTTATACGGGATTAGCACAGATACGCAGTATTTT. Amino acid sequence: CASSLYGISTDTQYF.

V is TRBV7-9 and J is TRBJ2-2; 7 bases align to TRBD2. V lost 2 bases, J lost 4 bases, and 1 base stayed unmatched. The CDR3 runs to 14 residues. Germline V CDR1 and CDR2: SEHNR, FQNEAQ (reference sequence). The DNA of the CDR3 is TGTGCCAGCAGCTTATTAGCGGGCACCGGGGAGCTGTTTTTT. The encoded protein is CASSLLAGTGELFF.

J is TRBJ1-2 and V is TRBV14; D may be TRBD1 (5 bases). Germline V gene lookup returns CDR1 SGHDN and CDR2 FVKESK. The CDR3 is 15 residues long. The V gene lost 4 bases and the J gene lost 2 bases, with 14 bases spanning the gap. The CDR3 is CASSRESTGNYGYTF. CDR3 bases: TGTGCCAGCAGCCGAGAATCCACAGGCAACTATGGCTACACCTTC.

This clonotype came up a few times. This rearrangement joins TRBV5-1 to TRBJ2-1; D may be TRBD1 (5 bases). V lost 3 bases, J lost 3 bases, and 13 bases lay in between. The CDR3 has 15 residues. From germline, CDR1 is SGHRS and CDR2 YFSETQ. This CDR3 is CASSWTNKGYNEQFF. The CDR3 region has the DNA TGCGCCAGCAGCTGGACAAATAAGGGCTACAATGAGCAGTTCTTC. Full variable domain (missing parts from reference TRBV5-1 and TRBJ2-1): KAGVTQTPRYLIKTRGQQVTLSCSPISGHRSVSWYQQTPGQGLQFLFEYFSETQRNKGNFPGRFSGRQFSNSRSEMNVSTLELGDSALYLCASSWTNKGYNEQFFGPGTRLTVL.

A few counts support this clonotype. The chain links TRBV4-1 to TRBJ2-1; TRBD1 agrees at 8 bases. With V trimmed by 3 bases and J by 2 bases, 3 bases remained unmatched. The CDR3 totals 15 residues. CDR1 MGHRA and CDR2 YSYEKL come from the germline V gene. CDR3 DNA sequence: TGCGCCAGCAGCCATAGACAGGGGACCTACAATGAGCAGTTCTTC. Translating gives CASSHRQGTYNEQFF.

The V and J genes are TRBV20-1 and TRBJ2-1; D is unclear. The CDR3 totals 13 residues. Germline CDR1 DFQATT, CDR2 SNEGSKA (reference sequence). The V end lost 2 bases, the J end lost 5 bases, and 10 bases lay between the germline ends. CDR3 protein: CSARYVRDNEQFF. The CDR3 DNA reads as TGCAGTGCTAGATACGTCCGGGACAATGAGCAGTTCTTC.

This clonotype was recorded a few times. The chain couples TRBV3-1 to TRBJ2-7; D may correspond to TRBD1 or TRBD2 (5 bases each). CDR1 and CDR2 (germline): LGHDT, YNNKEL (reference sequence). V was shortened by 1 base and J by 5 bases, with 15 bases between the two germline ends. The CDR3 sequence is 15 residues long. CDR3 loop: CASSQGRGALHEQYF. CDR3 nucleotide sequence: TGTGCCAGCAGCCAAGGCCGGGGCGCTCTCCACGAGCAGTACTTC.

J is TRBJ2-1 and V is TRBV5-1; 8 bases align to TRBD1. J lost 7 bases, V lost 4 bases, and 7 bases had no gene match. The germline V gene has CDR1 SGHRS and CDR2 YFSETQ. There are 14 residues in the CDR3. The CDR3 DNA sequence: TGCGCCAGCAGCCCGGGGCAGGGGGCGAATGAGCAGTTCTTC. This codes for CASSPGQGANEQFF.

The table lists this clonotype with many counts. The chain is built from TRBV9 and TRBJ2-3, with D maybe TRBD2 (5 bases). V was pared by 7 bases and J by 3 bases, with 18 bases between. Germline lookup yields CDR1 SGDLS and CDR2 YYNGEE. CDR3 length equals 15 residues. The CDR3 here is CASSSSGSATDTQYF. The CDR3 region has the DNA TGTGCCAGCTCCTCCTCGGGTAGCGCGACAGATACGCAGTATTTT.

The chain recombines TRBV5-1 with TRBJ2-5; D ambiguous. Trimming took 0 bases from V and 2 from J, leaving 23 bases between them. This CDR3 is built from 19 residues. Per germline, CDR1 SGHRS and CDR2 YFSETQ. The CDR3 region is CASSLGAVHPRSVQETQYF. The CDR3 DNA reads as TGCGCCAGCAGCTTGGGCGCAGTCCACCCCCGATCGGTTCAAGAGACCCAGTACTTC.

This clonotype was observed a handful of times. The V call is TRBV7-9, the J call TRBJ2-1; D is possibly TRBD1 or TRBD2 (7 bases each). Trimming shortened V by 4 bases and J by 8 bases, and 18 bases separated the two germline ends. The CDR3 totals 15 residues. Per germline, CDR1 SEHNR and CDR2 FQNEAQ (reference sequence). The DNA for the CDR3 is TGTGCCAGCAGCTCGCAGGGGGGGCGAAGGGATGAGCAGTTCTTC. Protein sequence: CASSSQGGRRDEQFF.

The rearrangement joins TRBV12-5 to TRBJ2-3; TRBD2 matches at 11 bases. V was clipped by 4 bases and J by 0 bases; unmatched bases: 9. This CDR3 has 18 residues. Germline V gene sequence: CDR1 LGHNT, CDR2 FRNRAP. CDR3 DNA: TGTGCTAGTGGTTCAATTCTAGCGGGGGGTTCTAGCACAGATACGCAGTATTTT. Protein sequence: CASGSILAGGSSTDTQYF.

V and J are TRBV4-2 and TRBJ2-5; 7 bases match TRBD2. The J segment lost 5 bases and the V segment lost 1 base, leaving 4 bases of the junction unmatched. Germline V gene lookup returns CDR1 LGHNA and CDR2 YNFKEQ. The CDR3 has 14 residues. The CDR3 DNA is TGTGCCAGCAGCCAAGGGGGGGGATGGGAGACCCAGTACTTC. Protein sequence: CASSQGGGWETQYF.

J is TRBJ2-5 and V is TRBV4-3, with D perhaps matching TRBD1 (7 bases). V lost 1 base, J lost 5 bases, and 14 bases lay in between. The CDR3 is 15 amino acids. In germline, CDR1 is LGHNA, CDR2 YSLEER. The CDR3 coding sequence is TGCGCCAGCAGCCAAGTCGAGGGGGCGGGGGAGACCCAGTACTTC. It codes for CASSQVEGAGETQYF.

CDR3 DNA sequence: TGTGCCACCAGCAGATCCGGACTAGCGGGAGGGCTCTCCTACAATGAGCAGTTCTTC. Translated: CATSRSGLAGGLSYNEQFF. J is TRBJ2-1 and V is TRBV15, with 15 bases lining up with TRBD2. This CDR3 comprises 19 residues. The germline gives CDR1 LNHNV, CDR2 YYDKDF (reference sequence). J was trimmed by 0 bases and V by 2 bases; bases with no gene match: 5.

This clonotype occurred a few times. This chain uses TRBV12-3 or TRBV12-4 with TRBJ2-1; 7 nucleotides align to TRBD1. J gave up 6 bases and V 4 bases, and 15 bases lay outside the gene matches. There are 17 residues in the CDR3. The chain's CDR3 is CASSSTTPTGTSNEQFF. The CDR3 DNA reads TGTGCCAGCAGTTCCACTACCCCGACAGGGACAAGCAATGAGCAGTTCTTC.

There are a few counts of this clonotype. This chain joins TRBV6-5 and TRBJ1-1; no firm D call. The V end was cut by 0 bases, the J end by 8 bases, with 10 bases between. The CDR3 is 13 amino acids. Germline V gives CDR1 MNHEY, CDR2 SVGAGI. This CDR3 is CASSYSGGPEAFF. The CDR3 nucleotides are TGTGCCAGCAGTTACTCGGGAGGCCCCGAAGCTTTCTTT.

The rearrangement joins TRBV6-5 to TRBJ2-1; 8 bases are a match to TRBD2. CDR3 size: 16 residues. V lost 0 bases and J lost 2; bases outside the gene matches: 3. Per germline, CDR1 MNHEY and CDR2 SVGAGI. The CDR3 loop is CASSYSTGGPYNEQFF. The CDR3 nucleotides are TGTGCCAGCAGTTACTCGACGGGGGGGCCCTACAATGAGCAGTTCTTC.

This clonotype was recorded a few times. The chain carries TRBV12-3 or TRBV12-4 and TRBJ1-5; D may be TRBD1 (5 bases). V was trimmed by 1 base and J by 1 base, leaving 5 bases between them. The CDR3 is made up of 14 amino acids. The CDR3 DNA sequence: TGTGCCAGCAGTTTAGGGGGGAGCAATCAGCCCCAGCATTTT. It is translated as CASSLGGSNQPQHF.

This clonotype has just a few counts. The genes are TRBV7-9 and TRBJ1-1, with a possible D match to TRBD1 (6 bases). This CDR3 spans 14 amino acids. V dropped 4 bases and J dropped 1 base, with 10 bases sitting between them. Germline V CDR1 and CDR2: SEHNR, FQNEAQ (reference sequence). CDR3 sequence: CASSSGQWNTEAFF. CDR3 sequence (DNA): TGTGCCAGCAGCTCCGGACAGTGGAACACTGAAGCTTTCTTT. The whole variable domain, remainder taken from reference TRBV7-9 and TRBJ1-1, is DTGVSQNPRHKITKRGQNVTFRCDPISEHNRLYWYRQTLGQGPEFLTYFQNEAQLEKSRLLSDRFSAERPKGSFSTLEIQRTEQGDSAMYLCASSSGQWNTEAFFGQGTRLTVV.

This clonotype has more than one count but fewer than ten. This chain connects TRBV27 to TRBJ2-7; TRBD2 matches at 7 bases. The CDR3 contains 12 residues. V lost 6 bases and J lost 12; bases outside the gene matches: 11. The germline gives CDR1 MNHEY, CDR2 SMNVEV (reference sequence). DNA for the CDR3: TGTGCCAGCAGCCGACCGGGCGGGAGCGGGTACTTC. It codes for CASSRPGGSGYF.

This clonotype was observed a few times. The chain carries TRBV12-3 or TRBV12-4 and TRBJ2-7; D is possibly TRBD2 (5 bases). This CDR3 is 13 amino acids long. Between the trimmed V and J ends, which lost 6 bases and 0 bases, there was a span of 9 bases. The DNA for the CDR3 is TGTGCCAGCAGACCGGGGAGCTCCTACGAGCAGTACTTC. Protein: CASRPGSSYEQYF.

V is TRBV15 and J is TRBJ2-7, with 9 bases lining up with TRBD2. With 6 bases clipped from V and 2 bases from J, the junction kept 5 bases outside the gene matches. This CDR3 has 14 amino acids. Germline V gene data show CDR1 as LNHNV and CDR2 as YYDKDF (reference sequence). The CDR3 is CATRTTSGTYEQYF. As DNA, the CDR3 is TGTGCCACCAGAACGACTAGCGGAACCTACGAGCAGTACTTC.